This T cell receptor beta chain comes out of a study of T cells in localized non-small cell lung cancer. TCRdb's copy holds only in-frame clones and misses some; the assay was immunoSEQ multiplex PCR. The table has some 1,000 clones, approximately 30% seen once; the top ten hold 12%. Germline CDR1 reads LNHDA; CDR2 reads SQIVND (reference sequence). CDR3 length equals 11 residues. V was cut by 3 bases and J by 6 bases, with 6 bases left in between. Findings and caveats of the study: The study detected a median roughly 57 of the top 100 tumor clones in adjacent lung. Only one tumor region was sequenced, so heterogeneity remains possible. A denser population of T cells in blood accompanied longer overall survival.

As for this clone: What it binds is not known.

This receptor was taken from a woman aged 40-75 years with stage I squamous cell lung carcinoma. V usage is TRBV19 and J usage is TRBJ2-7; weak D call: TRBD2 (5 bases). The sequencing here drew on lung tumor tissue, taken before any cancer treatment. The CDR3 region is CASSIGGEQYF. The DNA for the CDR3 is TGTGCCAGTAGTATTGGAGGCGAGCAGTACTTC.